Listed here are 29 T cell receptor beta chains from one sample, sequenced in a study of spatial heterogeneity in lung cancer. The study's findings and limits: Mutation counts in tumors were tracked by counts of expanded intratumoral alpha and beta TCRs.

Time point in this sample: sample taken at primary tumor resection. A single record per CDR3 protein comes from TCRdb applying MiXCR to the 5' RACE reads. The table has 7,000 or so distinct CDR3 sequences, around a tenth seen once; the top ten hold over 9.5%. What these receptors recognize is not known. Sequencing was performed on lung tumor tissue, taken at surgery. These receptors originate from a female donor with early-stage non-small cell lung cancer.

V is TRBV6-2 or TRBV6-3 and J is TRBJ1-3, with a possible D match to TRBD1 (5 bases). CDR3 size: 18 residues. The V end was cut by 0 bases, the J end by 1 base, with 16 bases between. Germline CDR1 is MNHEY and CDR2 is SVGEGT. CDR3 sequence: CASSYSIRTYSSGNTIYF. The CDR3 DNA follows: TGTGCCAGCAGTTACTCGATCAGGACATACTCATCTGGAAACACCATATATTTT.

The table lists this clonotype with a few counts. The chain links TRBV3-1 to TRBJ2-7; 9 bases fit TRBD1. The CDR3 spans 15 residues. J lost 7 bases, V lost 3 bases, and 10 bases had no gene match. Germline values: CDR1 LGHDT, CDR2 YNNKEL (reference sequence). The CDR3, as DNA: TGTGCCAGCAGCCATTTACAGGGGGCATCAGGGGAGCAGTACTTC. It codes for CASSHLQGASGEQYF.

The rearrangement joins TRBV12-5 to TRBJ2-3; D gene unclear. Germline CDR1 LGHNT, CDR2 FRNRAP. This CDR3 is built from 12 residues. V shed 0 bases and J shed 6 bases, with 4 bases lying between them. The CDR3 bases are TGTGCTAGTGGTTTGGTAATTGATACGCAGTATTTT. Amino acids: CASGLVIDTQYF.

This clonotype was seen a handful of times. The CDR3 bases are TGTGCCAGCTCACTGGACAGGGGGGGAGCCCACGAGCAGTACTTC. It specifies CASSLDRGGAHEQYF. The chain recombines TRBV18 with TRBJ2-7; 10 bases match TRBD1. Germline lookup yields CDR1 KGHSH and CDR2 LQKENI. Losses at the gene ends were 4 bases for V and 5 bases for J; bases not matched to a gene: 8. The CDR3 loop spans 15 amino acids.

This clonotype occurred many times. The V and J genes are TRBV7-3 and TRBJ1-6; D is undetermined. This CDR3 comprises 15 residues. The germline CDR1 and CDR2 sequences are SGHTA and FQGTGA. V was clipped by 0 bases and J by 7 bases, with 10 bases between them. CDR3 DNA: TGTGCCAGCAGCTTAACGGGCAGAATCAATTCACCCCTCCACTTT. Protein sequence: CASSLTGRINSPLHF.

For the CDR3, the DNA is TGCAGTGCTTATTCGGCAGACAACACTGAAGCTTTCTTT. Its translation: CSAYSADNTEAFF. The rearrangement uses TRBV20-1 and TRBJ1-1, with D hard to call. The CDR3 has 13 residues. CDR1 is DFQATT, CDR2 SNEGSKA, per germline (reference sequence). Between the trimmed V and J ends, which lost 5 bases and 2 bases, there was a span of 12 bases.

In its sample, this clonotype was seen a few times. This chain joins TRBV12-3 or TRBV12-4 and TRBJ2-1, with D tentatively TRBD1 or TRBD2 (6 bases each). Trimming removed 1 base from V and 2 bases from J, with 9 bases in between. The length of the CDR3 is 15 residues. The CDR3 DNA follows: TGTGCCAGCAGTTTAGGGGGGGCCCCCTACAATGAGCAGTTCTTC. Protein sequence: CASSLGGAPYNEQFF.

This rearrangement joins TRBV19 to TRBJ1-5; a possible D gene is TRBD1 (5 bases). Germline V gene data show CDR1 as LNHDA and CDR2 as SQIVND (reference sequence). V lost 1 base and J 2 bases, leaving 9 bases between the germline ends. The CDR3 spans 15 residues. Here the CDR3 DNA reads TGTGCCAGTAGTATAGTGGGGCAGCGCAATCAGCCCCAGCATTTT. The encoded protein is CASSIVGQRNQPQHF.

In its sample, this clonotype ranks as medium-sized. The chain couples TRBV28 to TRBJ1-1, with 7 bases fitting TRBD1. From germline, CDR1 is MDHEN and CDR2 SYDVKM. V lost 5 bases to trimming and J lost 5 bases; unmatched junction nucleotides: 11. The CDR3 has 15 residues. CDR3 nucleotide sequence: TGTGCCAGCAGTCCGCGACAGGGCCTGAGGACTGAAGCTTTCTTT. Encoded protein: CASSPRQGLRTEAFF.

This clonotype is judged medium-sized (0.01 to 0.1%). This chain connects TRBV5-1 to TRBJ1-3; unclear D gene. The CDR3 sequence is 14 residues long. V lost 6 bases and J lost 3, with 13 bases in between. Germline CDR1 and CDR2: SGHRS and YFSETQ. The CDR3 protein is CASKEVLSGNTIYF. For the CDR3, the DNA is TGCGCCAGCAAGGAGGTATTAAGTGGAAACACCATATATTTT.

This clonotype was detected a few times. This chain uses TRBV7-8 with TRBJ2-2; D might be TRBD1 (6 bases). Trimming pared 6 bases from V and 5 bases from J, leaving 16 bases between. CDR3 length equals 15 residues. In germline, CDR1 is SGHVS, CDR2 FQNEAQ. The CDR3 sequence: CASSFTGTLTGELFF. The DNA of the CDR3 is TGTGCCAGCAGTTTTACCGGGACACTTACCGGGGAGCTGTTTTTT.

This clonotype was seen many times. The chain is built from TRBV19 and TRBJ1-6, with D maybe TRBD1 (5 bases). Trimming took 4 bases from V and 7 from J, leaving 8 bases between them. CDR3 length: 13 residues. Germline V lookup: CDR1 LNHDA, CDR2 SQIVND (reference sequence). This CDR3 is CASSKDKNSPLHF. The CDR3 DNA reads as TGTGCCAGTAGTAAGGACAAGAATTCACCCCTCCACTTT.

Ten or more counts support this clonotype. J is TRBJ2-7 and V is TRBV7-9; no clear D. Trimming took 5 bases from V and 6 from J, leaving 11 bases between them. CDR3 length equals 12 residues. Germline CDR1 and CDR2: SEHNR and FQNEAQ (reference sequence). The CDR3 sequence is CASSRAASEQYF. In nucleotides, the CDR3 is TGTGCCAGCAGCAGAGCCGCGAGCGAGCAGTACTTC.

The genes are TRBV29-1 and TRBJ1-4; perhaps TRBD1 as D (5 bases). V lost 6 bases and J lost 3, with 11 bases in between. Germline CDR1 SQVTM, CDR2 ANQGSEA. There are 13 residues in the CDR3. The DNA of the CDR3 is TGCAGCGTCCAGGGACCACCTAATGAAAAACTGTTTTTT. Encoded protein: CSVQGPPNEKLFF.

V and J are TRBV4-1 and TRBJ2-6, with D tentatively TRBD1 (6 bases). Germline-derived CDR1 and CDR2 are MGHRA and YSYEKL. Between the trimmed V and J ends, which lost 5 bases and 1 base, there was a span of 12 bases. The CDR3 consists of 16 residues. DNA for the CDR3: TGCGCCAGCAGCAAAACAGGGTTATCTGGGGCCAACGTCCTGACTTTC. It translates to CASSKTGLSGANVLTF.

This clonotype is categorized as medium-sized (0.01 to 0.1%). The chain is built from TRBV2 and TRBJ2-1, with 7 bases aligning to TRBD2. The CDR3 is made up of 13 amino acids. The V segment lost 8 bases and the J segment 5 bases; nucleotides outside the gene matches: 6. The V gene's germline CDR1 is SNHLY and CDR2 FYNNEI. CDR3: CASGGEGDNEQFF. The DNA of the CDR3 is TGTGCCAGCGGGGGGGAAGGGGACAATGAGCAGTTCTTC.

This clonotype is medium-sized. This sequence joins TRBV3-1 and TRBJ2-7; 7 bases fit TRBD2. The CDR3 loop spans 16 amino acids. Trimming cost V 4 bases and J 4 bases; bases outside gene matches: 13. Germline loops: CDR1 LGHDT, CDR2 YNNKEL (reference sequence). CDR3 region: CASSPPLASGLYEQYF. In nucleotides, the CDR3 is TGTGCCAGCAGCCCCCCGCTGGCTAGCGGCCTTTACGAGCAGTACTTC.

This clonotype turned up a few times. The genes are TRBV6-2 or TRBV6-3 and TRBJ2-3; 9 nucleotides match TRBD2. This CDR3 has 14 residues. Trimming at V came to 7 bases and at J to 3 bases, leaving 5 bases not matched to a gene. Germline V CDR1 and CDR2: MNHEY, SVGEGT. The DNA for the CDR3 is TGTGCCAGCATCCTAGCGGGGTGGACAGATACGCAGTATTTT. Encoded protein: CASILAGWTDTQYF.

This clonotype qualifies as medium-sized. The V and J genes are TRBV20-1 and TRBJ1-1; TRBD1 aligns across 7 bases. Looked up from germline, CDR1 is DFQATT and CDR2 is SNEGSKA (reference sequence). The CDR3 has 13 amino acids. J was trimmed by 1 base and V by 4 bases; bases with no gene match: 3. The CDR3 coding sequence is TGCAGTGCTAACAGGGGATGGAACACTGAAGCTTTCTTT. Protein sequence: CSANRGWNTEAFF.

This clonotype was seen a few times. The CDR3 sequence is CSVEGGKVGELFF. The CDR3 DNA reads as TGCAGCGTTGAAGGCGGGAAAGTCGGGGAGCTGTTTTTT. This chain uses TRBV29-1 with TRBJ2-2; possibly TRBD2 for D (6 bases). The CDR3 loop spans 13 amino acids. The germline V gene has CDR1 SQVTM and CDR2 ANQGSEA. V was trimmed by 1 base and J by 7 bases, leaving 10 bases between them.

This clonotype qualifies as large (0.1 to 1%). A junction end diverges from the germline sequence, so it may reflect a read error. This rearrangement joins TRBV12-3 or TRBV12-4 to TRBJ2-3; D is perhaps TRBD1 or TRBD2 (6 bases each). The CDR3 is 18 amino acids. In nucleotides, the CDR3 is TGTGCCAGCAGCTTAGTCCCGTGGGGGGCGCGGAGCACAGATACGCAGTATTTT. The encoded protein is CASSLVPWGARSTDTQYF.

J is TRBJ1-1 and V is TRBV5-1; D call uncertain. The CDR3 sequence is 13 residues long. The V end was cut by 0 bases, the J end by 0 bases, with 3 bases between. Looked up from germline, CDR1 is SGHRS and CDR2 is YFSETQ. The DNA of the CDR3 is TGCGCCAGCAGCTTGGGAGTGAACACTGAAGCTTTCTTT. It codes for CASSLGVNTEAFF.

This clonotype turned up a few times. V is TRBV19 and J is TRBJ1-2; D is uncertain. Germline V gene sequence: CDR1 LNHDA, CDR2 SQIVND (reference sequence). Deletions cut 3 bases from V and 2 bases from J, with 7 bases between. The CDR3 loop spans 13 amino acids. The CDR3 sequence: CASSIKGNYGYTF. The CDR3 coding sequence is TGTGCCAGTAGTATTAAGGGAAACTATGGCTACACCTTC.

Relative to its sample, this clonotype is large. The rearrangement joins TRBV7-9 to TRBJ2-4; D not resolved. The CDR3 runs to 12 residues. CDR1 and CDR2 (germline): SEHNR, FQNEAQ (reference sequence). Written as DNA, the CDR3 is TGTTTTGTGGGCATTGCCAAAAACATTCAGTACTTC. It translates to CFVGIAKNIQYF.

The sample holds many counts of this clonotype. The rearrangement joins TRBV20-1 to TRBJ1-2; unclear D gene. The CDR3 has 12 amino acids. Germline V lookup: CDR1 DFQATT, CDR2 SNEGSKA (reference sequence). Trimming removed 0 bases at V and 5 bases at J, with 7 bases between. The CDR3 DNA is TGCAGTGCTAGAGACACAGAATATGGCTACACCTTC. It encodes CSARDTEYGYTF.

This clonotype turned up a few times. V gene TRBV28 combines with J gene TRBJ2-1; 8 bases line up with TRBD1. Trimming took 5 bases from V and 15 from J; bases not matched to a gene: 9. This CDR3 has 12 amino acids. Germline V lookup: CDR1 MDHEN, CDR2 SYDVKM. CDR3 bases: TGTGCCAGCAGTACTAGTGACAGGGGACGGTTCTTC. It is translated as CASSTSDRGRFF.

The sample holds a few counts of this clonotype. The genes are TRBV12-3 or TRBV12-4 and TRBJ2-5; 10 bases line up with TRBD2. This CDR3 comprises 18 residues. V lost 4 bases, J lost 0 bases, and 11 bases stayed unmatched. Here the CDR3 reads CASSSRTSGTQYQETQYF. As DNA, the CDR3 is TGTGCCAGCAGTTCGAGGACTAGCGGAACTCAGTACCAAGAGACCCAGTACTTC.

The chain has TRBV15 and TRBJ1-1; 10 bases are shared with TRBD1. The CDR3 has 16 residues. Trimming took 0 bases from V and 6 from J; bases not matched to a gene: 7. Germline assignment: CDR1 LNHNV and CDR2 YYDKDF (reference sequence). CDR3 in DNA: TGTGCCACCAGCAGAGATGTGGGACAGGGGTTTCCTGAAGCTTTCTTT. The encoded protein is CATSRDVGQGFPEAFF.

There are a few counts of this clonotype. The chain links TRBV6-2 or TRBV6-3 to TRBJ2-1; D may be TRBD2 (5 bases). Germline CDR1 is MNHEY and CDR2 is SVGEGT. The CDR3 covers 14 residues. Trimming cost V 5 bases and J 4 bases, with 12 bases left between them. The CDR3 DNA reads TGTGCCAGCAGTGCTCTTGGGAGATACAATGAGCAGTTCTTC. It yields the protein CASSALGRYNEQFF.